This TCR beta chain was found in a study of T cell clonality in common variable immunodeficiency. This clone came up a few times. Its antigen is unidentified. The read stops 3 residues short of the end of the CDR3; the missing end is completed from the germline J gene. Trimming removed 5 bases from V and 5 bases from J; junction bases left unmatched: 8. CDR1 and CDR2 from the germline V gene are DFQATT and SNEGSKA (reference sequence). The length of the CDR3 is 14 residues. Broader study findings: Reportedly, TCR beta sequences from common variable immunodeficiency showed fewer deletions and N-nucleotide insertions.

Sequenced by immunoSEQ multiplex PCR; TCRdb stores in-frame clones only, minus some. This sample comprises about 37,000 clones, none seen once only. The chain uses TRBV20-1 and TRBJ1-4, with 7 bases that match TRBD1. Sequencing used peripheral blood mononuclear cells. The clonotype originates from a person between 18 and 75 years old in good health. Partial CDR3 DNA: TGCAGTGCTCTCAACCCGGGACAGAATGAAAAA. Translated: CSALNPGQNEK. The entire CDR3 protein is CSALNPGQNEKLFF.